The 19 T cell receptor beta chains below all came from one sample that was sequenced in a study of T cells after yellow fever vaccination. Using its own MiXCR run on the 5' RACE reads, TCRdb lists one record per CDR3 protein. The sample carries hundreds of thousands of distinct CDR3 sequences, more than 9% recorded once. The sample here was PBMCs, taken on the day of the yellow fever booster vaccination. The receptor set was obtained from a man aged 30 to 45 who received the YFV17D yellow fever vaccine.

Only a few counts were recorded for this clonotype. The chain joins TRBV7-2 to TRBJ1-2; the match to TRBD1 covers 8 bases. The length of the CDR3 is 15 residues. The V segment lost 5 bases and the J segment 4 bases; nucleotides outside the gene matches: 9. Germline CDR1 SGHTA, CDR2 FQGNSA. For the CDR3, the DNA is TGTGCCAGCAGCGCTTCGACAGGGGCGGGCTATGGCTACACCTTC. Protein product: CASSASTGAGYGYTF.

Only a few counts were recorded for this clonotype. V usage is TRBV7-6 and J usage is TRBJ2-4; 14 nucleotides match TRBD2. Germline loops: CDR1 SGHVS, CDR2 FNYEAQ. The CDR3 runs to 15 residues. V dropped 5 bases and J dropped 9; count of bases not matched to a gene: 6. This CDR3 reads CASSQTSGRASIQYF. In DNA, the CDR3 is TGTGCCAGCAGCCAGACTAGCGGGAGGGCCAGCATTCAGTACTTC.

The chain recombines TRBV5-1 with TRBJ1-1, with D possibly being TRBD1 (5 bases). Germline V gene lookup returns CDR1 SGHRS and CDR2 YFSETQ. Trimming took off 4 bases at V and 3 bases at J, with 13 bases between the two ends. The CDR3 loop spans 14 amino acids. The CDR3 is CASSGTGGYTEAFF. In DNA form, the CDR3 reads TGCGCCAGCAGCGGGACGGGCGGGTACACTGAAGCTTTCTTT.

The chain links TRBV10-1 to TRBJ2-7; D possibly corresponds to TRBD1 (5 bases). The CDR3 runs to 15 residues. From germline, CDR1 is WNHNN and CDR2 SYGVQD (reference sequence). Trimming left V 0 bases short and J 6 bases short, with 15 bases between. For the CDR3, the DNA is TGCGCCAGCAGTGAGTCTCGTGGGGCTGGCTCCGAGCAGTACTTC. It encodes CASSESRGAGSEQYF.

This clonotype has only a few counts. CDR3 loop: CASSIERGAQRNEQFF. Written as DNA, the CDR3 is TGTGCCAGTAGTATTGAGAGGGGGGCCCAGAGGAATGAGCAGTTCTTC. The chain couples TRBV19 to TRBJ2-1, with D tentatively TRBD1 or TRBD2 (6 bases each). V was pared by 3 bases and J by 7 bases, with 19 bases between. This CDR3 region has 16 residues. The V gene's germline CDR1 is LNHDA and CDR2 SQIVND (reference sequence).

This clonotype came up many times. The genes are TRBV9 and TRBJ2-2; D might be TRBD1 (6 bases). The CDR3 runs 16 residues. The V gene lost 4 bases and the J gene lost 1 base, with 14 bases spanning the gap. Germline V gives CDR1 SGDLS, CDR2 YYNGEE. CDR3 residues: CASSFRGGLNTGELFF. The DNA of the CDR3 is TGTGCCAGCAGCTTTCGAGGGGGATTGAACACCGGGGAGCTGTTTTTT.

This clonotype was detected only a few times. The rearrangement joins TRBV7-9 to TRBJ2-7; TRBD1 is a possible D gene (6 bases). The CDR3 consists of 13 residues. Trimming took 5 bases from V and 7 from J, leaving 15 bases between them. The germline V gene has CDR1 SEHNR and CDR2 FQNEAQ (reference sequence). CDR3 sequence (DNA): TGTGCCAGCAGCCTGATGGGGGCGATGGAGCAGTACTTC. Amino acid sequence: CASSLMGAMEQYF.

This clonotype was detected a few times. The rearrangement links TRBV9 to TRBJ2-2; TRBD1 matches at 9 bases. The CDR3 is 15 amino acids. J lost 7 bases, V lost 3 bases, and 7 bases had no gene match. CDR1 is SGDLS, CDR2 YYNGEE, per germline. CDR3 DNA sequence: TGTGCCAGCAGCGATGGACAGGGGTTGATCGGGGAGCTGTTTTTT. Residues: CASSDGQGLIGELFF.

This clonotype was counted only a few times. The chain links TRBV5-1 to TRBJ2-2, with D possibly matching TRBD2 (6 bases). V lost 7 bases to trimming and J lost 2 bases, with 12 bases between them. Germline V gene lookup returns CDR1 SGHRS and CDR2 YFSETQ. The CDR3 has 14 amino acids. CDR3 nucleotide sequence: TGCGCCAGCGGGCCACTAGCCAACACCGGGGAGCTGTTTTTT. Encoded protein: CASGPLANTGELFF.

This clonotype was seen more than once but under ten times. The chain combines TRBV2 with TRBJ2-2; D may correspond to TRBD1 or TRBD2 (5 bases each). CDR1 SNHLY and CDR2 FYNNEI come from the germline V gene. V was pared by 8 bases and J by 5 bases, with 15 bases between. This CDR3 has 14 residues. DNA of the CDR3: TGTGCCAGCGGTCCGGGGCGAGGGACCGGGGAGCTGTTTTTT. This encodes CASGPGRGTGELFF.

V gene TRBV5-1 combines with J gene TRBJ2-7, with D possibly matching TRBD1 (6 bases). The CDR3 loop spans 15 amino acids. The germline CDR1 and CDR2 sequences are SGHRS and YFSETQ. V gave up 1 base and J gave up 0 bases, with 11 bases separating them. CDR3 DNA: TGCGCCAGCAGCTTGCGGCAGGGGACCTCCTACGAGCAGTACTTC. Its protein is CASSLRQGTSYEQYF.

Ten or more counts support this clonotype. This chain connects TRBV9 to TRBJ2-1; the match to TRBD2 covers 13 bases. Germline values: CDR1 SGDLS, CDR2 YYNGEE. Losses at the gene ends were 3 bases for V and 5 bases for J; bases not matched to a gene: 2. CDR3 size: 15 residues. The CDR3: CASSGGTSGNNEQFF. CDR3 bases: TGTGCCAGCAGCGGTGGGACTAGCGGGAACAATGAGCAGTTCTTC.

The V gene is TRBV29-1, the J gene TRBJ2-5; tentatively, D is TRBD1 (6 bases). The germline V gene encodes CDR1 SQVTM and CDR2 ANQGSEA. The CDR3 is made up of 13 amino acids. Between the trimmed V and J ends, which lost 5 bases and 3 bases, there was a span of 13 bases. The CDR3 loop is CSVNRVTKETQYF. The CDR3 coding sequence is TGCAGCGTTAACAGGGTTACGAAAGAGACCCAGTACTTC.

This clonotype was counted only a few times. The chain combines TRBV28 with TRBJ2-3; 13 nucleotides line up with TRBD2. Per the germline V gene, CDR1 is MDHEN and CDR2 is SYDVKM. With 5 bases clipped from V and 11 bases from J, the junction kept 16 bases outside the gene matches. This CDR3 region has 17 residues. CDR3 DNA sequence: TGTGCCAGCAGTCCCGGGACTAGCGGGACCTCAACGGTGAGGCAGTATTTT. Translated, it gives CASSPGTSGTSTVRQYF.

This clonotype was detected a few times. The CDR3 nucleotides are TGTGCCAGCAGTTTCCCACGGACTGATCTGCGGGAGCTGTTTTTT. It specifies CASSFPRTDLRELFF. This chain links TRBV12-3 or TRBV12-4 with TRBJ2-2; a weak D match, TRBD2 (5 bases). The CDR3 consists of 15 residues. The V end was cut by 3 bases, the J end by 9 bases, with 17 bases between.

The rearrangement joins TRBV20-1 to TRBJ2-3; 16 nucleotides align to TRBD2. The CDR3 is 18 residues long. The germline CDR1 and CDR2 sequences are DFQATT and SNEGSKA (reference sequence). J was trimmed by 6 bases and V by 3 bases; bases with no gene match: 12. The chain's CDR3 is CSASDTGLAGGQGDTQYF. The CDR3 nucleotides read TGCAGTGCTAGTGACACGGGACTAGCGGGAGGGCAGGGGGATACGCAGTATTTT.

This chain connects TRBV20-1 to TRBJ2-3; 7 nucleotides align to TRBD1. CDR3 length: 13 residues. The V gene end was trimmed by 6 bases and the J gene end by 9 bases; junction bases not matched to a gene: 12. The V gene's germline CDR1 is DFQATT and CDR2 SNEGSKA (reference sequence). CDR3 nucleotide sequence: TGCAGTGCAACCCGACAGGGTCCAGGGACGCAGTATTTT. Translated: CSATRQGPGTQYF.

This clonotype was recorded a few times. The J gene is TRBJ1-4, the V gene TRBV23-1; D possibly corresponds to TRBD1 (5 bases). TRBV23-1 falls under the ORF class, with uncertain function. Trimming stripped 1 base from V and 3 bases from J, with 9 bases between. This CDR3 comprises 15 residues. The CDR3 DNA follows: TGCGCCAGCAGTCAATTAAACAGGCCTAATGAAAAACTGTTTTTT. This sequence encodes CASSQLNRPNEKLFF.

This clonotype was found a few times. The genes are TRBV14 and TRBJ2-2; D gene ambiguous. The CDR3 has 13 amino acids. V lost 5 bases and J lost 5, with 9 bases in between. Germline V lookup: CDR1 SGHDN, CDR2 FVKESK. The CDR3 protein is CASSGIGTGELFF. The CDR3 DNA is TGTGCCAGCAGCGGAATAGGAACCGGGGAGCTGTTTTTT.